This T cell receptor (beta chain) originates from a study of early T cells in non-severe SARS-CoV-2 infection. The overall study: Sequencing of bulk RNA from unsorted whole blood was done, without chain pairing.

The TCR library protocol was used to attach unique molecular identifiers. These identifiers were attached to individual cDNA molecules. One entry per CDR3 protein results from TCRdb running MiXCR on the 5' RACE reads. The sample consists of some 110,000 distinct CDR3 sequences, 15% of them appearing once. Study-wide results and limits: There was a bias toward anti-spike CD8 responses in VDJdb matching, which missed private and CD4 specificities.

Trimming left V 5 bases short and J 8 bases short, with 10 bases between. The germline CDR1 and CDR2 sequences are MGHDK and SYGVNS. The CDR3 covers 12 residues. Only a few counts were recorded for this clonotype. Its antigen remains unknown. Source material: whole blood. The clonotype comes from an adult who was a healthcare worker with PCR-confirmed SARS-CoV-2 infection or an uninfected control (not recorded which). The J gene is TRBJ2-1, the V gene TRBV25-1; TRBD2 is a possible D gene (5 bases). As DNA, the CDR3 is TGTGCCAGCAGTCCCCGGACTCATGAGCAGTTCTTC. This codes for CASSPRTHEQFF.